The 15 T cell receptor beta chains presented below share a single source sample, sequenced in a study of blood T cell repertoires in COVID-19. Sequenced by immunoSEQ multiplex PCR; TCRdb stores in-frame clones only, minus some. The sample has 200,000 to 300,000 clones; over 80% are singletons. The sample consisted of peripheral blood. These receptor sequences come from a man aged 25 to 45 who had recovered from COVID-19.

The V call is TRBV7-9, the J call TRBJ2-1; the match to TRBD1 covers 9 bases. V lost 5 bases, J lost 2 bases, and 4 bases stayed unmatched. CDR3 size: 15 residues. The germline gives CDR1 SEHNR, CDR2 FQNEAQ (reference sequence). This CDR3 reads CASSKQGAPYNEQFF. For the CDR3, the DNA is TGTGCCAGCAGCAAACAGGGGGCACCCTACAATGAGCAGTTCTTC.

The gene calls are TRBV10-3 and TRBJ2-5; TRBD2 matches 8 bases. Per the germline V gene, CDR1 is ENHRY and CDR2 is SYGVKD. This CDR3 spans 19 amino acids. After removal of 0 bases from V and 2 bases from J, the junction contained 14 bases not matched to a gene. CDR3 sequence reads: CAISESPPSGGGLQETQYF. In DNA form, the CDR3 reads TGTGCCATCAGTGAGTCCCCCCCCTCCGGGGGGGGATTACAAGAGACCCAGTACTTC.

The rearrangement links TRBV6-5 to TRBJ2-7, with 7 positions matching TRBD1. The V segment lost 5 bases and the J segment 3 bases; nucleotides outside the gene matches: 7. The CDR3 sequence is 14 residues long. Germline V CDR1 and CDR2: MNHEY, SVGAGI. As DNA, the CDR3 is TGTGCCAGCAGTACGGGACAGAGTTACTACGAGCAGTACTTC. It encodes CASSTGQSYYEQYF.

The rearrangement uses TRBV25-1 and TRBJ2-5; D not resolved. The V end was cut by 3 bases, the J end by 3 bases, with 8 bases between. The CDR3 is made up of 13 amino acids. The V gene's germline CDR1 is MGHDK and CDR2 SYGVNS. This chain's CDR3 is CASSDRIEETQYF. Here the CDR3 DNA reads TGTGCCAGCAGTGATCGTATCGAAGAGACCCAGTACTTC.

The chain couples TRBV19 to TRBJ1-6, with TRBD1 matching over 10 bases. Looked up from germline, CDR1 is LNHDA and CDR2 is SQIVND (reference sequence). The V gene end was trimmed by 6 bases and the J gene end by 7 bases; junction bases not matched to a gene: 6. The CDR3 spans 15 residues. The CDR3 bases are TGTGCCAGTAGCGGGACAGGGGAATTCAATTCACCCCTCCACTTT. Translation: CASSGTGEFNSPLHF.

The gene calls are TRBV3-1 (or the pseudogene TRBV3-2) and TRBJ1-1, with a tentative D call TRBD1 (6 bases). This CDR3 is built from 13 residues. CDR1 is LGHDT, CDR2 YNNKEL, per germline (reference sequence). V lost 4 bases and J lost 5, with 11 bases in between. CDR3 bases: TGTGCCAGCAGCCTCGAGGGGGGGACTGAAGCTTTCTTT. It translates to CASSLEGGTEAFF.

The rearrangement links TRBV6-4 to TRBJ2-3; tentative D call: TRBD2 (6 bases). The CDR3 is made up of 15 amino acids. Germline values: CDR1 MRHNA, CDR2 SNTAGT. The V end was cut by 3 bases, the J end by 2 bases, with 12 bases between. Here the CDR3 reads CASSEGRGITDTQYF. Here the CDR3 DNA reads TGTGCCAGCAGTGAAGGACGGGGGATCACAGATACGCAGTATTTT.

This clone was seen a few times. V usage is TRBV10-2 and J usage is TRBJ2-7, with no clear D. This CDR3 comprises 12 residues. Trimming shortened V by 7 bases and J by 3 bases, and 10 bases separated the two germline ends. CDR1 and CDR2 (germline): WSHSY, SAAADI. The DNA for the CDR3 is TGCGCCAGCACCGGAGAGGACTACGAGCAGTACTTC. This translates into CASTGEDYEQYF.

The chain employs TRBV11-2 and TRBJ1-6, with D possibly TRBD1 on 6 matching bases. The ends were cut back, 6 bases at V and 7 bases at J, with 19 bases in the middle. Per germline, CDR1 SGHAT and CDR2 FQNNGV. CDR3 length equals 16 residues. CDR3 in amino acids: CASRAWGGATNSPLHF. The CDR3 bases are TGTGCCAGCAGGGCCTGGGGGGGGGCGACGAATTCACCCCTCCACTTT.

In the case of this clone: Other DNA sequences in the same sample also yield this CDR3. The V call is TRBV2, the J call TRBJ1-6; 7 nucleotides align to TRBD1. CDR3 length equals 14 residues. Per germline, CDR1 SNHLY and CDR2 FYNNEI. Trimming at V came to 5 bases and at J to 7 bases, leaving 5 bases not matched to a gene. In DNA, the CDR3 is TGTGCCAGCAGTTTGAGACAGGGAAATTCACCCCTCCACTTT. As protein: CASSLRQGNSPLHF. The variable domain in full, with the rest retrieved from reference TRBV2 and TRBJ1-6, is EPEVTQTPSHQVTQMGQEVILRCVPISNHLYFYWYRQILGQKVEFLVSFYNNEISEKSEIFDDQFSVERPDGSNFTLKIRSTKLEDSAMYFCASSLRQGNSPLHFGNGTRLTVT.

The rearrangement links TRBV27 to TRBJ1-6; 7 bases are shared with TRBD1. V shed 0 bases, J shed 7 bases, and the junction held 6 bases outside the gene matches. In germline, CDR1 is MNHEY, CDR2 SMNVEV (reference sequence). The CDR3 sequence is 16 residues long. DNA for the CDR3: TGTGCCAGCAGTTTATCGGGGACAGCCGTCAATTCACCCCTCCACTTT. This translates into CASSLSGTAVNSPLHF.

The chain carries TRBV25-1 and TRBJ1-2, with TRBD1 matching over 7 bases. CDR1 MGHDK and CDR2 SYGVNS come from the germline V gene. V lost 4 bases and J lost 5; bases outside the gene matches: 16. This CDR3 comprises 17 residues. CDR3 sequence (DNA): TGTGCCAGCAGTGGGGAGCGACAGGGTACCATCCCGTATGGCTACACCTTC. This encodes CASSGERQGTIPYGYTF.

This sequence joins TRBV2 and TRBJ1-2; 9 nucleotides match TRBD1. Germline assignment: CDR1 SNHLY and CDR2 FYNNEI. The CDR3 loop spans 18 amino acids. Losses at the gene ends were 4 bases for V and 0 bases for J; bases not matched to a gene: 12. The CDR3 sequence is CASSGPRGQGIANYGYTF. The CDR3, as DNA: TGTGCCAGCAGTGGGCCCCGCGGACAGGGGATAGCTAACTATGGCTACACCTTC. Variable domain in full (rest from reference TRBV2 and TRBJ1-2): EPEVTQTPSHQVTQMGQEVILRCVPISNHLYFYWYRQILGQKVEFLVSFYNNEISEKSEIFDDQFSVERPDGSNFTLKIRSTKLEDSAMYFCASSGPRGQGIANYGYTFGSGTRLTVV.

V and J are TRBV18 and TRBJ1-1; D ambiguous. Between the trimmed V and J ends, which lost 4 bases and 5 bases, there was a span of 14 bases. Germline assignment: CDR1 KGHSH and CDR2 LQKENI. The CDR3 is 14 residues long. The CDR3 DNA sequence: TGTGCCAGCTCACTGCGCGGGTTGGGGACTGAAGCTTTCTTT. Translated: CASSLRGLGTEAFF.

V usage is TRBV10-3 and J usage is TRBJ1-1; a possible D gene is TRBD1 (6 bases). The CDR3 extends over 15 amino acids. The V end was cut by 3 bases, the J end by 0 bases, with 11 bases between. Germline CDR1 ENHRY, CDR2 SYGVKD. CDR3 in amino acids: CAISDQGRLNTEAFF. DNA for the CDR3: TGTGCCATCAGTGACCAGGGGAGATTGAACACTGAAGCTTTCTTT.